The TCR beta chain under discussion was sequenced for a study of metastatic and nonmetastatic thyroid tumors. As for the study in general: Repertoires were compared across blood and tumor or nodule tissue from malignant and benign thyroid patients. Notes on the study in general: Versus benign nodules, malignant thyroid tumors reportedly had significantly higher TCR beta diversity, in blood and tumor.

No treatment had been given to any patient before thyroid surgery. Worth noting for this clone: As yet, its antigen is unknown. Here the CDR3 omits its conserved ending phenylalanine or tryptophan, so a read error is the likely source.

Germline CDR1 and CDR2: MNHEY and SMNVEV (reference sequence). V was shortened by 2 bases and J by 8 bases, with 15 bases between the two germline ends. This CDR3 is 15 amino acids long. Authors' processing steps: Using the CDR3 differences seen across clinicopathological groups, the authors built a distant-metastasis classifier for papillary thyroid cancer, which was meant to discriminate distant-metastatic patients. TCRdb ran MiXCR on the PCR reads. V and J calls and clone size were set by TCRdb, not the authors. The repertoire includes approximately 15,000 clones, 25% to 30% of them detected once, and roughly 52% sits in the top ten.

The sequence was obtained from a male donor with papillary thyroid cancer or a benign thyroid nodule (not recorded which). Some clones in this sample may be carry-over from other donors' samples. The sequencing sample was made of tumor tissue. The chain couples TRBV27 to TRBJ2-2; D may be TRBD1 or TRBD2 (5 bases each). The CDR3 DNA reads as TGTGCCAGCAGTTTAAGGGCGGCCGGGACGGGGGAGCTGTTTTGT. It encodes CASSLRAAGTGELFC.